The 17 T cell receptor beta chains given below trace back to one sample, sequenced in a study of CD8+CD57+ T cells in acquired aplastic anemia. Profiling of TCR beta VDJ combinations and CDR3 sequences used genomic DNA as template. Via MiXCR, TCRdb re-called the reads, giving one row per CDR3 protein. Here the sample spans 150,000 to 200,000 distinct CDR3 sequences, over 60% being singletons. Sequencing input: sorted CD4+, CD8+, or CD8+CD57+ T cells (not recorded which) from PBMCs. The receptors were gathered from a human donor with severe aplastic anemia or a healthy control (not recorded which).

V gene TRBV7-9 combines with J gene TRBJ2-1; 7 positions agree with TRBD1. Germline V gene sequence: CDR1 SEHNR, CDR2 FQNEAQ (reference sequence). The CDR3 sequence is 13 residues long. Trimming took 2 bases from V and 9 from J; bases not matched to a gene: 4. As DNA, the CDR3 is TGTGCCAGCAGCTTACCCGACAGGGTTGAGCAGTTCTTC. It specifies CASSLPDRVEQFF.

The chain combines TRBV6-5 with TRBJ2-7; D not resolved. V was cut by 9 bases and J by 12 bases, with 24 bases left in between. The CDR3 runs 13 residues. Per the germline V gene, CDR1 is MNHEY and CDR2 is SVGAGI. The CDR3 nucleotides read TGTGCCAGGCCGAGGCCCCAAAAACCCATCCTGTACTTC. Translated, it gives CARPRPQKPILYF.

This clonotype came up a few times. One end of the junction is discordant with germline, which a read error may explain. The chain links TRBV2 to TRBJ2-7; 12 positions match TRBD2. There are 15 residues in the CDR3. Germline assignment: CDR1 SNHLY and CDR2 FYNNEI. The CDR3, as DNA: TGTGCCACCAGTCCTAGCGGGAGGGCCCAATACGAGCAGTACTTC. This gives the protein CATSPSGRAQYEQYF.

The sample holds many counts of this clonotype. V usage is TRBV19 and J usage is TRBJ1-5; maybe TRBD1 (6 bases). Germline V gene lookup returns CDR1 LNHDA and CDR2 SQIVND (reference sequence). Trimming took 0 bases from V and 6 from J, leaving 12 bases between them. The CDR3 is 15 residues long. Written as DNA, the CDR3 is TGTGCCAGTAGTATAGACACAGGGACCGTTCAGCCCCAGCATTTT. This gives the protein CASSIDTGTVQPQHF.

This clonotype was detected only a few times. The V call is TRBV12-3 or TRBV12-4, the J call TRBJ1-4; D not certain. This CDR3 region has 13 residues. V gave up 7 bases and J gave up 4 bases, with 10 bases separating them. CDR3 nucleotide sequence: TGTGCCAGCACCCTCCGCCATAATGAAAAACTGTTTTTT. It is translated as CASTLRHNEKLFF.

This sequence joins TRBV5-1 and TRBJ2-2; D unclear. V was clipped by 1 base and J by 5 bases, with 12 bases between them. CDR3 length: 15 residues. Germline values: CDR1 SGHRS, CDR2 YFSETQ. CDR3 bases: TGCGCCAGCAGCTTGTTACCGATGGGGACCGGGGAGCTGTTTTTT. It codes for CASSLLPMGTGELFF.

This clonotype was recorded only once. The chain recombines TRBV2 with TRBJ1-1; TRBD1 might be the D (6 bases). This CDR3 has 11 residues. Per germline, CDR1 SNHLY and CDR2 FYNNEI. Trimming left V 5 bases short and J 9 bases short, with 10 bases between. CDR3 sequence (DNA): TGTGCCAGCAGTCTAGACAGGAAAGCTTTCTTT. It yields the protein CASSLDRKAFF.

This clonotype was detected only once. The chain combines TRBV19 with TRBJ2-7; 9 nucleotides agree with TRBD2. CDR3 size: 14 residues. Germline V CDR1 and CDR2: LNHDA, SQIVND (reference sequence). After removal of 1 base from V and 6 bases from J, the junction contained 4 bases not matched to a gene. The CDR3 nucleotides are TGTGCCAGTAGTATAGTTGGGACTAGCCGCGAGCAGTACTTC. Its protein is CASSIVGTSREQYF.

The V call is TRBV20-1, the J call TRBJ2-7, with 7 positions matching TRBD1. V shed 5 bases, J shed 5 bases, and the junction held 12 bases outside the gene matches. Germline CDR1 is DFQATT and CDR2 is SNEGSKA (reference sequence). The CDR3 is 14 residues long. Here the CDR3 reads CSASRDSGRNEQYF. The CDR3 nucleotides are TGCAGTGCTTCCCGGGACAGCGGCCGAAACGAGCAGTACTTC.

As concerns this clonotype: Possible read error: a much larger clone is one base away. The chain employs TRBV19 and TRBJ2-2; 10 bases map to TRBD1. From germline, CDR1 is LNHDA and CDR2 SQIVND (reference sequence). This CDR3 comprises 19 residues. The CDR3 sequence: CASRRTGGFLTENTGGLFF. CDR3 DNA sequence: TGTGCCAGTAGGAGGACAGGGGGTTTCCTAACCGAGAACACCGGGGGGCTGTTTTTT.

The rearrangement links TRBV6-6 to TRBJ1-6; D gene uncertain. This CDR3 has 11 amino acids. Germline lookup yields CDR1 MNHNY and CDR2 SVGAGI (reference sequence). V lost 6 bases, J lost 7 bases, and 4 bases lay in between. The CDR3 DNA reads as TGTGCCAGCAGGAGGAATTCACCCCTCCACTTT. Amino acids: CASRRNSPLHF.

The chain has TRBV29-1 and TRBJ2-7, with D possibly being TRBD2 (6 bases). The length of the CDR3 is 15 residues. Per germline, CDR1 SQVTM and CDR2 ANQGSEA. V was shortened by 3 bases and J by 0 bases, with 15 bases between the two germline ends. CDR3 loop: CSVESLEGSSYEQYF. CDR3 nucleotide sequence: TGCAGCGTTGAGTCCTTGGAGGGTAGCTCCTACGAGCAGTACTTC.

The chain uses TRBV7-9 and TRBJ2-3; D not resolved. Trimming took off 5 bases at V and 0 bases at J, with 12 bases between the two ends. The CDR3 has 15 amino acids. The V gene's germline CDR1 is SEHNR and CDR2 FQNEAQ (reference sequence). CDR3 in DNA: TGTGCCAGCAGCGAGGCTGCCTCTAGCACAGATACGCAGTATTTT. Protein product: CASSEAASSTDTQYF.

For this clonotype: A much larger clonotype is one base distant, so this may be a read error. V usage is TRBV3-1 and J usage is TRBJ2-7; D uncertain. The length of the CDR3 is 13 residues. Germline CDR1 reads LGHDT; CDR2 reads YNNKEL (reference sequence). The CDR3 protein is CASGQVDKLEQYF. In DNA, the CDR3 is TGTGCCAGCGGCCAAGTGGATAAGCTAGAGCAGTACTTC.

V and J are TRBV25-1 and TRBJ2-2; 10 bases are shared with TRBD2. V lost 7 bases, J lost 0 bases, and 8 bases stayed unmatched. In germline, CDR1 is MGHDK, CDR2 SYGVNS. The CDR3 contains 17 residues. The CDR3 here is CASTKPGLASNTGELFF. CDR3 DNA sequence: TGTGCCAGCACAAAACCGGGACTAGCGTCGAACACCGGGGAGCTGTTTTTT.

This rearrangement joins TRBV10-3 to TRBJ1-2, with D unclear. V shed 3 bases and J shed 0 bases, with 8 bases lying between them. The germline V gene has CDR1 ENHRY and CDR2 SYGVKD. The CDR3 sequence is 14 residues long. CDR3 region: CAISDLDANYGYTF. CDR3 nucleotide sequence: TGTGCCATCAGTGATTTGGATGCTAACTATGGCTACACCTTC.

V usage is TRBV7-9 and J usage is TRBJ1-6; 7 bases match TRBD1. Germline V CDR1 and CDR2: SEHNR, FQNEAQ (reference sequence). The CDR3 consists of 20 residues. V trimming: 5 bases; J trimming: 0 bases; junction bases outside the gene matches: 16. CDR3 sequence: CASSRNHAGTASSYNSPLHF. The DNA of the CDR3 is TGTGCCAGCAGCCGCAATCACGCCGGGACAGCAAGCTCCTATAATTCACCCCTCCACTTT.